This TCR beta chain was sequenced for a study of regulatory T cells in long-lasting Graves disease. The germline gives CDR1 MNHEY, CDR2 SMNVEV (reference sequence). The CDR3 length is 17 residues. The trim removed 4 bases at V and 5 bases at J, leaving 13 bases unmatched. Time point: newly diagnosed GD, antithyroid drugs for less than 3 months. PBMC-extracted RNA yielded the TCR library. According to the study, TCR beta libraries were built with iRepertoire HTBI primers and CDR3-region Arm-PCR. TCRdb reprocessed the multiplex PCR reads with MiXCR, giving one entry per CDR3 protein. The table includes hundreds of thousands of distinct CDR3 sequences, roughly 15% detected once. The same data also went into a second study, on T cells in Graves' hyperthyroidism and ophthalmopathy.

This receptor was taken from a woman aged 25 to 39 with Graves disease. The source was peripheral blood mononuclear cells (PBMCs), collected at new diagnosis, from a patient treated with antithyroid drugs. The chain couples TRBV27 to TRBJ2-5, with 10 bases lining up with TRBD2. The CDR3 DNA reads TGTGCCAGCAGTTCGTTAAGCAAGCGGGGGGGAGGGGAGACCCAGTACTTC. It translates to CASSSLSKRGGGETQYF.